This TCR beta chain comes out of a study of T cell changes during pregnancy in multiple sclerosis. Data came from immunoSEQ multiplex PCR; TCRdb stores just in-frame clones and leaves some out. Of around 57,000 clones in the sample, 70% to 90% are singletons; the top ten hold 0.8% to 0.9%. Germline V CDR1 and CDR2: SGHAT, FQNNGV. The length of the CDR3 is 16 residues. The V and J ends lost 2 bases and 3 bases, in that order; junction bases with no gene match: 6. This material consisted of peripheral blood, taken in the first trimester of pregnancy. This receptor was taken from a female donor in good health, enrolled as a control in a pregnancy study. The J gene is TRBJ2-1, the V gene TRBV11-2; 8 nucleotides match TRBD2. CDR3 residues: CASSLRRTSFYNEQFF. The CDR3 DNA reads as TGTGCCAGCAGCTTAAGGCGGACTAGCTTCTACAATGAGCAGTTCTTC.